Listed below are T cell receptor beta chains from one sample, sequenced in a study of shared clonotypes between healthy human individuals. Measured with immunoSEQ multiplex PCR; TCRdb has only the in-frame clones, and not every one. The sample has some 2,400,000 clones; more than 90% are singletons. Sequencing was done on a sample of naive CD4+ T cells sorted from blood. Receptors were obtained from a young man in good health. CDR3s include the opening cysteine and the closing phenylalanine or tryptophan. The order of the fields is D gene, clone size, V gene, J gene, CDR3 DNA, CDR3 protein. D genes are given only for firm matches. The listing skips clone size in some rows; elsewhere it reads once, few, many or a size class.

d_gene: -; abundance: once; v_gene: TRBV10-2; j_gene: TRBJ1-1; CDR3nt: TGCGCCAGCAGTGAGTCGAGAACAGTGAACACTGAAGCTTTCTTT; CDR3aa: CASSESRTVNTEAFF
d_gene: -; abundance: -; v_gene: TRBV7-8; j_gene: TRBJ2-3; CDR3nt: TGTGCCAGCAGCTTAGGGGACACAGATACGCAGTATTTT; CDR3aa: CASSLGDTDTQYF
d_gene: -; abundance: -; v_gene: TRBV19; j_gene: TRBJ2-5; CDR3nt: TGTGCCAGTTCAGCTGGGGGCACGACAAGGGAGACCCAGTACTTC; CDR3aa: CASSAGGTTRETQYF
d_gene: TRBD1; abundance: -; v_gene: TRBV4-1; j_gene: TRBJ1-1; CDR3nt: TGCGCCAGCAGCCATGGGGACAGGGCCCCTGAAGCTTTCTTT; CDR3aa: CASSHGDRAPEAFF
d_gene: TRBD1; abundance: once; v_gene: TRBV5-6; j_gene: TRBJ2-7; CDR3nt: TGTGCCAGCACACTGGGGGACAGGGGGTCCCTATACGAGCAGTACTTC; CDR3aa: CASTLGDRGSLYEQYF
d_gene: -; abundance: -; v_gene: TRBV14; j_gene: TRBJ2-2; CDR3nt: TGTGCCAGCAGCCTAACGCGGGGCACCGGGGAGCTGTTTTTT; CDR3aa: CASSLTRGTGELFF
d_gene: -; abundance: -; v_gene: TRBV15; j_gene: TRBJ2-2; CDR3nt: TGTGCCACCAGCAGAGATCTCGGCCCGAACACCGGGGAGCTGTTTTTT; CDR3aa: CATSRDLGPNTGELFF
d_gene: -; abundance: -; v_gene: TRBV6-1; j_gene: TRBJ1-6; CDR3nt: TGTGCCAGCAGTGAATGGACTGGCCAGTCCTATAATTCACCCCTCCACTTT; CDR3aa: CASSEWTGQSYNSPLHF
d_gene: -; abundance: -; v_gene: TRBV7-9; j_gene: TRBJ2-2; CDR3nt: TGTGCCAGCAGCCAACAAGTCTCCTCCGGGGAGCTGTTTTTT; CDR3aa: CASSQQVSSGELFF
d_gene: -; abundance: -; v_gene: TRBV27; j_gene: TRBJ1-4; CDR3nt: TGTGCCAGCAGTTTCCTCTCGGGACAATTGTTTTTT; CDR3aa: CASSFLSGQLFF
d_gene: -; abundance: few; v_gene: TRBV6-1; j_gene: TRBJ1-6; CDR3nt: TGTGCCAGTACAGAAGCAGTTAATTCACCCCTCCACTTT; CDR3aa: CASTEAVNSPLHF
d_gene: -; abundance: -; v_gene: TRBV5-4; j_gene: TRBJ2-7; CDR3nt: TGTGCCAGCAGCTCGCGGGACGGATTCTTCTACGAGCAGTACTTC; CDR3aa: CASSSRDGFFYEQYF
d_gene: TRBD1; abundance: -; v_gene: TRBV2; j_gene: TRBJ1-2; CDR3nt: TGTGCCAGCAGTGGACAGGGTCGCGGCTACACCTTC; CDR3aa: CASSGQGRGYTF
d_gene: -; abundance: -; v_gene: TRBV18; j_gene: TRBJ2-3; CDR3nt: TGTGCCAGCTCACCGATCAAGAGCCTTTTTAGCACAGATACGCAGTATTTT; CDR3aa: CASSPIKSLFSTDTQYF
d_gene: -; abundance: once; v_gene: TRBV4-1; j_gene: TRBJ1-2; CDR3nt: TGCGCCAGCAGCCAAGATTCGGCAGGTCAAACTAGGGAACCCTATGGCTACACCTTC; CDR3aa: CASSQDSAGQTREPYGYTF
d_gene: -; abundance: -; v_gene: TRBV5-1; j_gene: TRBJ1-2; CDR3nt: TGCGCCAGCAGCGGCCTGGGGGCCTATGGCTACACCTTC; CDR3aa: CASSGLGAYGYTF
d_gene: TRBD1; abundance: -; v_gene: TRBV10-3; j_gene: TRBJ1-1; CDR3nt: TGTGCCATCAGACCGGGACAGGGGGTCGCTGAAGCTTTCTTT; CDR3aa: CAIRPGQGVAEAFF
d_gene: TRBD2; abundance: -; v_gene: TRBV30; j_gene: TRBJ2-7; CDR3nt: TGTGCCTGGAGTGTACTTCGGGGGGCCTACGAGCAGTACTTC; CDR3aa: CAWSVLRGAYEQYF
d_gene: -; abundance: -; v_gene: TRBV20-1; j_gene: TRBJ1-1; CDR3nt: TGCAGTGCTTTTATTACAGGTGAAGCTTTCTTT; CDR3aa: CSAFITGEAFF
d_gene: TRBD2; abundance: -; v_gene: TRBV10-3; j_gene: TRBJ2-3; CDR3nt: TGTGCCATCAGTCTAGCGGGAGGGTATACAGATACGCAGTATTTT; CDR3aa: CAISLAGGYTDTQYF
d_gene: -; abundance: -; v_gene: TRBV28; j_gene: TRBJ1-2; CDR3nt: TGTGCCAGCAGTTTGTTTGGGGCGGTCTATGGCTACACCTTC; CDR3aa: CASSLFGAVYGYTF
d_gene: -; abundance: -; v_gene: TRBV11-2; j_gene: TRBJ1-3; CDR3nt: TGTGCCAGCAGCTTCTCAGGGCAGATGTTCTCTGGAAACACCATATATTTT; CDR3aa: CASSFSGQMFSGNTIYF
d_gene: TRBD1; abundance: -; v_gene: TRBV2; j_gene: TRBJ1-5; CDR3nt: TGTGCCAGCCAATTAGCCCACAGGGGAGATAGCAATCAGCCCCAGCATTTT; CDR3aa: CASQLAHRGDSNQPQHF
d_gene: -; abundance: -; v_gene: TRBV5-1; j_gene: TRBJ1-5; CDR3nt: TGCGCCAGCAGCTTGGAGGCGGGGGGCGGTCAGCCCCAGCATTTT; CDR3aa: CASSLEAGGGQPQHF
d_gene: -; abundance: once; v_gene: TRBV7-9; j_gene: TRBJ2-5; CDR3nt: TGTGCCAGCAGCTTAGGAATGGGTCTCCCGCAAGAGACCCAGTACTTC; CDR3aa: CASSLGMGLPQETQYF
d_gene: -; abundance: -; v_gene: TRBV6-5; j_gene: TRBJ1-5; CDR3nt: TGTGCCAGCAGTACCTACCTTGGGAATCAGCCCCAGCATTTT; CDR3aa: CASSTYLGNQPQHF
d_gene: TRBD1; abundance: -; v_gene: TRBV5-1; j_gene: TRBJ1-6; CDR3nt: TGCGCCAGCAGCACACAGGGGGCCTATAATTCACCCCTCCACTTT; CDR3aa: CASSTQGAYNSPLHF
d_gene: -; abundance: -; v_gene: TRBV5-4; j_gene: TRBJ2-1; CDR3nt: TGTGCCAGCAGCCCGGGGACAAACACCTACAATGAGCAGTTCTTC; CDR3aa: CASSPGTNTYNEQFF
d_gene: -; abundance: -; v_gene: TRBV5-1; j_gene: TRBJ1-5; CDR3nt: TGCGCCAGCAGCTTGGAGCCCGGGGGACATCAGCCCCAGCATTTT; CDR3aa: CASSLEPGGHQPQHF
d_gene: -; abundance: -; v_gene: TRBV10-3; j_gene: TRBJ1-2; CDR3nt: TGTGCCATCAGTGAGGTCAGGGCCCGCGCCGGCTACACCTTC; CDR3aa: CAISEVRARAGYTF
d_gene: TRBD2; abundance: -; v_gene: TRBV7-2; j_gene: TRBJ2-7; CDR3nt: TGTGCCAGCAGCTTAGTTAGCGGGACGGTCCGGGAGCAGTACTTC; CDR3aa: CASSLVSGTVREQYF